The 14 T cell receptor beta chains below come from one sample, sequenced in a study of molecular identifiers for immune sequencing clone quantification (dated by TCRdb to 2016 to 2019). The library relied on PCR. Instrument used: Illumina HiSeq 4000. TCRdb passed the public sequencing reads through fastp at Q25 and MiXCR, retaining productive beta sequences. When rows share a CDR3 protein, they turn into one entry using the most common DNA and genes. For this sample the table gives 400,000 to 600,000 distinct CDR3 sequences, of which roughly a fifth were detected only once. About 0.8% of the sample is taken by the ten largest. The sample consisted of naive CD8+ T cells from blood, with Jurkat cell RNA spiked in. The sample's cell subset or site, from its label and the paper: FACS-sorted CD8+CD4-CCR7+CD45RA+ naive T cells. Source of these receptors: a human donor in good health. Some libraries in this study had Jurkat cell RNA spiked in.

The chain links TRBV6-2 or TRBV6-3 to TRBJ2-7; D is unresolved. V was shortened by 2 bases and J by 5 bases, with 4 bases between the two germline ends. The CDR3 totals 11 residues. Germline V gene lookup returns CDR1 MNHEY and CDR2 SVGEGT. The DNA for the CDR3 is TGTGCCAGCAGTTACACACACGAGCAGTACTTC. Translation: CASSYTHEQYF.

This chain joins TRBV9 and TRBJ2-1, with 11 nucleotides matching TRBD2. Germline CDR1 is SGDLS and CDR2 is YYNGEE. This CDR3 region has 16 residues. V lost 7 bases to trimming and J lost 1 base; unmatched junction nucleotides: 7. The CDR3 nucleotides read TGTGCCAGCGGCCCTAGCGGGAGGACGTCCTACAATGAGCAGTTCTTC. Its translation: CASGPSGRTSYNEQFF.

This clonotype turned up a few times. The V gene is TRBV6-2 or TRBV6-3, the J gene TRBJ2-1; TRBD2 matches at 8 bases. V gave up 6 bases and J gave up 15 bases; unmatched junction bases: 16. The CDR3 runs to 14 residues. From germline, CDR1 is MNHEY and CDR2 SVGEGT. DNA for the CDR3: TGTGCCAGCAGCATAGGACAGAAGGGGACTAGGCTGTTCTTC. Protein product: CASSIGQKGTRLFF.

Ten or more counts support this clonotype. This chain uses TRBV10-3 with TRBJ2-7; 7 bases agree with TRBD1. This CDR3 spans 15 amino acids. CDR1 ENHRY and CDR2 SYGVKD come from the germline V gene. After removal of 6 bases from V and 0 bases from J, the junction contained 8 bases not matched to a gene. The CDR3, as DNA: TGTGCCATCAGGATAGACAGGGACAGCTCCTACGAGCAGTACTTC. As protein: CAIRIDRDSSYEQYF.

V usage is TRBV19 and J usage is TRBJ2-7, with D hard to call. Trimming pared 3 bases from V and 3 bases from J, leaving 9 bases between. The CDR3 sequence is 13 residues long. Germline CDR1 LNHDA, CDR2 SQIVND (reference sequence). The CDR3 region has the DNA TGTGCCAGTAGTATGGGGATCAGCTACGAGCAGTACTTC. Its translation: CASSMGISYEQYF.

This clonotype was observed a few times. The chain links TRBV9 to TRBJ2-5; 8 nucleotides line up with TRBD1. J gave up 1 base and V 3 bases, and 2 bases lay outside the gene matches. The CDR3 spans 14 residues. CDR1 and CDR2 from the germline V gene are SGDLS and YYNGEE. CDR3 DNA sequence: TGTGCCAGCAGCGCAGGGGGCCCCCAAGAGACCCAGTACTTC. Its translation: CASSAGGPQETQYF.

This clonotype was observed a handful of times. The rearrangement uses TRBV4-1 and TRBJ2-7, with D possibly being TRBD1 or TRBD2 (5 bases each). This CDR3 has 16 amino acids. Germline assignment: CDR1 MGHRA and CDR2 YSYEKL. Deletions cut 2 bases from V and 3 bases from J, with 17 bases between. The CDR3 spells CASSQFGAEGFYEQYF. Here the CDR3 DNA reads TGCGCCAGCAGCCAATTCGGGGCGGAAGGATTCTACGAGCAGTACTTC.

This clonotype was counted only a few times. The chain uses TRBV9 and TRBJ2-5; D remains ambiguous. The CDR3 extends over 15 amino acids. Germline V CDR1 and CDR2: SGDLS, YYNGEE. V was clipped by 0 bases and J by 2 bases, with 11 bases between them. CDR3 in amino acids: CASSVVGRRQETQYF. CDR3 DNA sequence: TGTGCCAGCAGCGTAGTGGGTAGAAGACAAGAGACCCAGTACTTC.

A few counts support this clonotype. The V call is TRBV20-1, the J call TRBJ2-5; either TRBD1 or TRBD2 may fit D (5 bases each). Germline V gene lookup returns CDR1 DFQATT and CDR2 SNEGSKA (reference sequence). There are 15 residues in the CDR3. V lost 1 base, J lost 5 bases, and 17 bases lay in between. The CDR3 protein is CSARGRGDPRETQYF. DNA for the CDR3: TGCAGTGCTAGAGGTAGAGGGGACCCCCGGGAGACCCAGTACTTC.

The table lists this clonotype with many counts. The chain joins TRBV29-1 to TRBJ2-5; TRBD1 is a possible D gene (6 bases). Trimming cost V 1 base and J 0 bases, with 12 bases left between them. CDR3 length equals 15 residues. From germline, CDR1 is SQVTM and CDR2 ANQGSEA. For the CDR3, the DNA is TGCAGCGTTGAAGTTAGGGGGTGGTACCAAGAGACCCAGTACTTC. Protein product: CSVEVRGWYQETQYF.

The genes are TRBV7-2 and TRBJ1-1; TRBD1 aligns across 8 bases. In germline, CDR1 is SGHTA, CDR2 FQGNSA. This CDR3 contains 13 residues. J gave up 8 bases and V 3 bases, and 5 bases lay outside the gene matches. As DNA, the CDR3 is TGTGCCAGCAGCTTGACAGGGGCCGCCGAAGCTTTCTTT. Protein: CASSLTGAAEAFF.

The chain has TRBV7-6 and TRBJ2-5; 9 bases map to TRBD2. The germline V gene encodes CDR1 SGHVS and CDR2 FNYEAQ. The CDR3 loop spans 16 amino acids. The V segment lost 3 bases and the J segment 8 bases; nucleotides outside the gene matches: 13. The CDR3 DNA reads TGTGCCAGCAGCTTGTCCTCTAGCGGGGCCAGGTACACCCAGTACTTC. This translates into CASSLSSSGARYTQYF.

This clonotype was detected only a few times. Germline is not matched at one junction end, which may reflect a read error. The chain carries TRBV6-5 and TRBJ2-1, with TRBD2 matching 11 bases. CDR1 is MNHEY, CDR2 SVGAGI, per germline. The CDR3 sequence is 16 residues long. CDR3: CAGSYGLAGGYNEQFF. For the CDR3, the DNA is TGTGCCGGCAGTTATGGGCTAGCGGGAGGCTACAATGAGCAGTTCTTC.

This clonotype was detected only a few times. The V and J genes are TRBV6-5 and TRBJ2-2; D might be TRBD2 (6 bases). V dropped 8 bases and J dropped 9 bases, with 10 bases sitting between them. Germline V gene sequence: CDR1 MNHEY, CDR2 SVGAGI. The CDR3 has 11 residues. This chain's CDR3 is CASRRGWELFF. The CDR3 region has the DNA TGTGCCAGCCGCCGGGGGTGGGAGCTGTTTTTT.